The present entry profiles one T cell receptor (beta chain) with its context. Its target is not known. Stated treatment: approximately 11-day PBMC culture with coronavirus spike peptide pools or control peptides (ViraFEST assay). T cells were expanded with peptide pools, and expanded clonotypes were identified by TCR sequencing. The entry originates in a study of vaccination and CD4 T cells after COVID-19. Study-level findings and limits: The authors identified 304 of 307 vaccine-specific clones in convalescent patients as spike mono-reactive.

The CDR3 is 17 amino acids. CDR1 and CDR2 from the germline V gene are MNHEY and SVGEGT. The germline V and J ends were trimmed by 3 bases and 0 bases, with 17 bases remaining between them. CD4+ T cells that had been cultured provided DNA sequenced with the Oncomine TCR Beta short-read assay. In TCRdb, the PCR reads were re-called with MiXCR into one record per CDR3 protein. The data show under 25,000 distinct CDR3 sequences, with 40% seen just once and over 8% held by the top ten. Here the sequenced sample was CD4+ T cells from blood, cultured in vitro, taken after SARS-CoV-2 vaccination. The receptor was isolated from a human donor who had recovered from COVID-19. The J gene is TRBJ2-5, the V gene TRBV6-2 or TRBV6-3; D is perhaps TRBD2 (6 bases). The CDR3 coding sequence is TGTGCCAGCAGTTATTACCCGGGACTTCAACACCAAGAGACCCAGTACTTC. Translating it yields CASSYYPGLQHQETQYF.